The present T cell receptor beta chain was sequenced within a study of a mutant IDH1 vaccine in newly diagnosed glioma. Germline V gives CDR1 GTSNPN, CDR2 SVGIG (reference sequence). The length of the CDR3 is 13 residues. Trimming removed 2 bases at V and 5 bases at J, with 12 bases between. The method was immunoSEQ multiplex PCR; TCRdb's version includes in-frame clones alone and lacks a portion of them. This table has about 88,000 clones, almost 85% appearing once. Noted time point: baseline, week 1 (first vaccination visit). Treatment defined: pre-vaccination baseline after standard-of-care therapy. Donors had new IDH1-mutant astrocytomas of WHO grade 3 or 4 (ATRX-lost).

This TCR derives from a man in his forties or fifties with glioma. Some clones in this sample may be carry-over from other donors' samples. The V gene is TRBV30, the J gene TRBJ1-2; possibly TRBD1 for D (5 bases). The sample here was PBMCs, taken from a glioma patient treated with radiotherapy, temozolomide or both. As DNA, the CDR3 is TGTGCCTGGAGTACAGACAGAGGGTATGGCTACACCTTC. It yields the protein CAWSTDRGYGYTF.